A single sample gave rise to the 10 T cell receptor beta chains below, sequenced in a study of T-cell reconstitution after alpha-beta-depleted transplantation in children (dated by TCRdb to the mid-2010s). The library was prepared using PCR. Data came from an Illumina HiSeq 2500. TCR library preparation used molecular barcoding, with unique molecular identifiers applied to normalize quantification of the TCRbeta repertoire. TCRdb ran its own pipeline on the public reads, namely fastp trimming at Q25 and MiXCR clone calling, and kept in-frame beta chains. When rows share a CDR3 protein, they turn into one entry using the most common DNA and genes. The sample table holds some 300,000 distinct CDR3 sequences, of which about 9.4% were seen once. Less than 9% of the sample is held by the ten biggest clonotypes. Interpreted using the paper, the treatment or condition label stands for: allogeneic hematopoietic cell transplantation with graft depleted of TCRalphabeta T cells and CD19 B cells.

Sequenced material: PBMCs, taken before TCRalphabeta/CD19-depleted stem cell transplant. The receptor source for this set is a boy younger than two with acute myeloid leukemia, due to receive a stem cell transplant.

This clonotype was detected many times. This chain links TRBV7-9 with TRBJ2-5; 8 bases agree with TRBD1. This CDR3 spans 17 amino acids. CDR1 is SEHNR and CDR2 is FQNEAQ in the germline V gene (reference sequence). Germline trimming cut 5 bases from V and 4 bases from J; bases unmatched to any gene: 15. This CDR3 reads CASSLGQGEAGRETQYF. DNA of the CDR3: TGTGCCAGCAGCCTCGGACAGGGCGAGGCCGGGAGAGAGACCCAGTACTTC.

This clonotype has ten or more counts. The chain is built from TRBV5-1 and TRBJ2-5, with D uncertain. The CDR3 loop spans 17 amino acids. Germline V gene lookup returns CDR1 SGHRS and CDR2 YFSETQ. Trimming removed 0 bases from V and 2 bases from J, with 17 bases in between. CDR3 amino acids: CASSLGLMGSAQETQYF. Written as DNA, the CDR3 is TGCGCCAGCAGCTTGGGGCTCATGGGGTCGGCACAAGAGACCCAGTACTTC.

There are many counts of this clonotype. V is TRBV6-1 and J is TRBJ2-1, with a possible D match to TRBD1 (5 bases). The CDR3 contains 17 residues. Germline CDR1 is MNHNS and CDR2 is SASEGT. Trimming left V 7 bases short and J 7 bases short, with 26 bases between. CDR3 DNA sequence: TGTGCCAGCACCCCAAGGGGATCTATATTGGGTCGGAATGAGCAGTTCTTC. Its translation: CASTPRGSILGRNEQFF.

There are many counts of this clonotype. The chain joins TRBV20-1 to TRBJ1-5; D is ambiguous. V was pared by 0 bases and J by 6 bases, with 12 bases between. Germline CDR1 reads DFQATT; CDR2 reads SNEGSKA (reference sequence). The CDR3 has 14 residues. The CDR3 nucleotides read TGCAGTGCTAGAGAGGGTAGGGCCGGTCAGCCCCAGCATTTT. Translated: CSAREGRAGQPQHF.

The table lists this clonotype with many counts. This chain uses TRBV4-3 with TRBJ2-7, with TRBD2 matching 10 bases. The CDR3 spans 16 residues. CDR1 is LGHNA and CDR2 is YSLEER in the germline V gene. The V segment lost 1 base and the J segment 2 bases; nucleotides outside the gene matches: 5. CDR3 sequence: CASSQGPAGGTYEQYF. CDR3 bases: TGCGCCAGCAGCCAAGGGCCAGCGGGAGGGACCTACGAGCAGTACTTC.

This clonotype was counted at least ten times. The J gene is TRBJ1-4, the V gene TRBV12-3 or TRBV12-4; D possibly corresponds to TRBD1 (6 bases). V was cut by 1 base and J by 6 bases, with 18 bases left in between. The CDR3 totals 17 residues. The CDR3 is CASSLGLGGASHEKLFF. The CDR3 coding sequence is TGTGCCAGCAGTTTAGGATTGGGGGGCGCCTCACATGAAAAACTGTTTTTT.

The gene calls are TRBV28 and TRBJ1-2, with D possibly TRBD1 on 5 matching bases. The CDR3 loop spans 12 amino acids. Trimming left V 11 bases short and J 6 bases short, with 16 bases between. Germline values: CDR1 MDHEN, CDR2 SYDVKM. The CDR3 spells CAAHGGSDGYTF. The CDR3 DNA follows: TGTGCCGCCCACGGGGGATCTGATGGCTACACCTTC.

The chain has TRBV5-1 and TRBJ2-3; the match to TRBD2 covers 10 bases. Germline V lookup: CDR1 SGHRS, CDR2 YFSETQ. V lost 2 bases to trimming and J lost 1 base; unmatched junction nucleotides: 1. The CDR3 loop spans 15 amino acids. CDR3 sequence reads: CASSFGLAGTDTQYF. The CDR3 DNA reads TGCGCCAGCAGCTTCGGACTAGCGGGCACAGATACGCAGTATTTT.

The table lists this clonotype with many counts. The genes are TRBV5-1 and TRBJ2-4; 7 positions agree with TRBD1. The CDR3 contains 14 residues. Unmatched junction bases numbered 2, after V lost 0 bases and J lost 5 bases. Germline CDR1 and CDR2: SGHRS and YFSETQ. CDR3: CASSLATGQNIQYF. The CDR3 nucleotides read TGCGCCAGCAGCTTGGCGACAGGGCAAAACATTCAGTACTTC. The full variable domain, its missing parts supplied by reference TRBV5-1 and TRBJ2-4, is KAGVTQTPRYLIKTRGQQVTLSCSPISGHRSVSWYQQTPGQGLQFLFEYFSETQRNKGNFPGRFSGRQFSNSRSEMNVSTLELGDSALYLCASSLATGQNIQYFGAGTRLSVL.

The chain employs TRBV28 and TRBJ2-7, with no clear D. V was pared by 6 bases and J by 1 base, with 13 bases between. This CDR3 contains 14 residues. Germline V lookup: CDR1 MDHEN, CDR2 SYDVKM. CDR3 residues: CASSPGPASYEQYF. The CDR3 DNA follows: TGTGCCAGCAGCCCTGGGCCAGCTTCCTACGAGCAGTACTTC.